The 16 T cell receptor beta chains below come from one sample, sequenced in a study of OX40 agonist ivuxolimab in advanced cancers. Assay used: immunoSEQ multiplex PCR; TCRdb lists only in-frame clones, some missing. This repertoire shows about 70,000 clones, under 80% found once; its top ten account for about 5.4%. The input for sequencing was CD4+ or CD8+ T cells sorted from blood, taken in a trial of the OX40 agonist ivuxolimab. The receptors shown here come from an adult with an advanced solid tumor such as melanoma, head and neck, liver or kidney cancer.

The CDR3 region has the DNA TGTGCCAGCACTGGGACTAGCGGGATCACAGATACGCAGTATTTT. The encoded protein is CASTGTSGITDTQYF. V gene TRBV2 combines with J gene TRBJ2-3; TRBD2 aligns across 13 bases. The germline gives CDR1 SNHLY, CDR2 FYNNEI. V gave up 7 bases and J gave up 2 bases; unmatched junction bases: 3. The CDR3 is 15 residues long.

In its sample, this clone was seen once. The chain uses TRBV21-1 and TRBJ1-4; the table's D gene call, TRBD1, was not cross checked with the DNA. TRBV21-1 is an annotated pseudogene. This CDR3 spans 18 amino acids. The CDR3 DNA follows: TGTGCCAGCAGCACTCGGGACAGGGGTTGGGCAACTAATGAAAAACTGTTTTTT. Translation: CASSTRDRGWATNEKLFF.

The chain employs TRBV6-5 and TRBJ2-1; the D gene is possibly TRBD1 (6 bases). The CDR3 sequence is 14 residues long. Trimming shortened V by 5 bases and J by 5 bases, and 13 bases separated the two germline ends. From germline, CDR1 is MNHEY and CDR2 SVGAGI. Here the CDR3 reads CASSLRGFHNEQFF. The CDR3 nucleotides read TGTGCCAGCAGTCTCAGGGGTTTTCACAATGAGCAGTTCTTC.

The V and J genes are TRBV7-3 and TRBJ2-1; 13 nucleotides line up with TRBD2. The V gene's germline CDR1 is SGHTA and CDR2 FQGTGA. Trimming cost V 5 bases and J 9 bases; bases outside gene matches: 19. This CDR3 spans 19 amino acids. This chain's CDR3 is CASSPGLAGVGLTISEQFF. Here the CDR3 DNA reads TGTGCCAGCAGCCCCGGACTAGCGGGAGTTGGTCTCACAATAAGTGAGCAGTTCTTC. Full variable domain (outside the CDR3, taken from reference TRBV7-3 and TRBJ2-1): GAGVSQTPSNKVTEKGKYVELRCDPISGHTALYWYRQSLGQGPEFLIYFQGTGAADDSGLPNDRFFAVRPEGSVSTLKIQRTERGDSAVYLCASSPGLAGVGLTISEQFFGPGTRLTVL.

CDR3 sequence reads: CASTRDRGEQYF. CDR3 coding DNA: TGTGCCAGCACCAGAGACAGGGGCGAGCAGTACTTC. The chain joins TRBV5-4 to TRBJ2-7; TRBD1 matches at 8 bases. The V gene end was trimmed by 6 bases and the J gene end by 6 bases; junction bases not matched to a gene: 5. The CDR3 loop spans 12 amino acids. Germline loops: CDR1 SGHNT, CDR2 YYREEE (reference sequence).

The chain uses TRBV6-6 and TRBJ2-7, with 11 bases identical to TRBD2. Germline V gene data show CDR1 as MNHNY and CDR2 as SVGAGI (reference sequence). J gave up 2 bases and V 6 bases, and 6 bases lay outside the gene matches. The CDR3 is made up of 15 amino acids. The DNA for the CDR3 is TGTGCCAGCAGCCGAATTAGCGGGAGGGCCTACGAGCAGTACTTC. Residues: CASSRISGRAYEQYF.

The chain carries TRBV19 and TRBJ1-1; D is perhaps TRBD1 (5 bases). Trimming took off 3 bases at V and 4 bases at J, with 21 bases between the two ends. The germline V gene encodes CDR1 LNHDA and CDR2 SQIVND (reference sequence). The CDR3 is 17 residues long. CDR3 nucleotides: TGTGCCAGTAGTATCTTCCGGCCAGGGCCAATGGGCACTGAAGCTTTCTTT. Encoded protein: CASSIFRPGPMGTEAFF.

The V and J genes are TRBV25-1 and TRBJ1-2, with a weak D call TRBD1 (6 bases). V lost 3 bases and J 4 bases, leaving 12 bases between the germline ends. The CDR3 has 14 amino acids. In germline, CDR1 is MGHDK, CDR2 SYGVNS. This CDR3 is CASSDPGAPYGYTF. CDR3 DNA: TGTGCCAGCAGTGATCCAGGGGCGCCCTATGGCTACACCTTC.

The chain couples TRBV21-1 to TRBJ1-5; the table's D call of TRBD1 was not tested on the DNA. TRBV21-1 is assigned pseudogene status. CDR3 length equals 14 residues. CDR3 loop: CASGGQGVVQPQHF. DNA of the CDR3: TGTGCCAGCGGGGGACAGGGAGTCGTTCAGCCCCAGCATTTT.

This chain connects TRBV9 to TRBJ1-3; TRBD1 is a possible D gene (6 bases). CDR3 length: 16 residues. In germline, CDR1 is SGDLS, CDR2 YYNGEE. Trimming removed 4 bases at V and 2 bases at J, with 16 bases between. CDR3 loop: CASSPYLGGPGNTIYF. In DNA, the CDR3 is TGTGCCAGCAGCCCCTATCTGGGGGGCCCTGGAAACACCATATATTTT.

The chain joins TRBV11-3 to TRBJ2-5; D not resolved. Trimming left V 6 bases short and J 10 bases short, with 18 bases between. In germline, CDR1 is SGHNT, CDR2 YENEEA. The CDR3 is made up of 13 amino acids. DNA for the CDR3: TGTGCCAGCAGTTCAGAGCCCTTGGAAGTCCAGTACTTC. Its protein is CASSSEPLEVQYF.

J is TRBJ1-3 and V is TRBV13; 8 positions match TRBD1. Germline V lookup: CDR1 PRHDT, CDR2 FYEKMQ (reference sequence). J gave up 0 bases and V 5 bases, and 3 bases lay outside the gene matches. The CDR3 is 15 residues long. Here the CDR3 DNA reads TGTGCCAGCAGCCGGGACAGGCTCTCTGGAAACACCATATATTTT. It encodes CASSRDRLSGNTIYF.

The CDR3 reads CASSLEAGANTNTEAFF. In DNA, the CDR3 is TGTGCCAGCAGCTTGGAGGCAGGGGCGAATACGAACACTGAAGCTTTCTTT. The chain couples TRBV5-4 to TRBJ1-1, with D maybe TRBD1 (6 bases). This CDR3 region has 17 residues. Trimming shortened V by 0 bases and J by 1 base, and 16 bases separated the two germline ends. Germline-derived CDR1 and CDR2 are SGHNT and YYREEE (reference sequence).

The rearrangement joins TRBV18 to TRBJ2-3; possible D gene TRBD1, 5 bases. The CDR3 runs 17 residues. The germline gives CDR1 KGHSH, CDR2 LQKENI. Trimming shortened V by 2 bases and J by 1 base, and 16 bases separated the two germline ends. The CDR3 protein is CASSPNLGMGRTDTQYF. CDR3 DNA: TGTGCCAGCTCACCAAATTTGGGGATGGGGCGCACAGATACGCAGTATTTT.

The chain joins TRBV5-4 to TRBJ2-7; 13 nucleotides agree with TRBD2. With 4 bases clipped from V and 4 bases from J, the junction kept 8 bases outside the gene matches. From germline, CDR1 is SGHNT and CDR2 YYREEE (reference sequence). The CDR3 totals 16 residues. This CDR3 reads CASSPGTSGERYEQYF. The DNA for the CDR3 is TGTGCCAGCAGCCCCGGGACTAGCGGGGAGAGGTACGAGCAGTACTTC. Filled out from reference TRBV5-4 and TRBJ2-7, the complete variable domain reads ETGVTQSPTHLIKTRGQQVTLRCSSQSGHNTVSWYQQALGQGPQFIFQYYREEENGRGNFPPRFSGLQFPNYSSELNVNALELDDSALYLCASSPGTSGERYEQYFGPGTRLTVT.

As for this clone: The sample has other DNA sequences that encode this CDR3 too. The chain joins TRBV29-1 to TRBJ1-1; D gene ambiguous. CDR3 length equals 13 residues. Germline CDR1 is SQVTM and CDR2 is ANQGSEA. Trimming left V 1 base short and J 5 bases short, with 11 bases between. CDR3 nucleotide sequence: TGCAGCGTTGAAGGCGGTGGGTGGACTGAAGCTTTCTTT. Protein: CSVEGGGWTEAFF.